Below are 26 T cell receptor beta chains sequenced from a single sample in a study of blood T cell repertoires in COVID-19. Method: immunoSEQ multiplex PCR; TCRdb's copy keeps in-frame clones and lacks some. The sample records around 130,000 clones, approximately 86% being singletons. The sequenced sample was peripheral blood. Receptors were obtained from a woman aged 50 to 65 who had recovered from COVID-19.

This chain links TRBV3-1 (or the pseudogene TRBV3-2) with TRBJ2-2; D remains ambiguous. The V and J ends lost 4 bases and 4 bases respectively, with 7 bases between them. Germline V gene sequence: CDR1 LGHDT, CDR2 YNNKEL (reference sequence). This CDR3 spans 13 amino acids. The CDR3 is CASSLRLTGELFF. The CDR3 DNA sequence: TGTGCCAGCAGCCTGAGGCTCACCGGGGAGCTGTTTTTT.

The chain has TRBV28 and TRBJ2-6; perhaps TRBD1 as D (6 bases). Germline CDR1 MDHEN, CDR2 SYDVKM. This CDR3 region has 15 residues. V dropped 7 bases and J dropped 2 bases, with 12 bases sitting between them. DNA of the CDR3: TGTGCCAGCACCCTTACAGGGACTGGGGCCAACGTCCTGACTTTC. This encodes CASTLTGTGANVLTF.

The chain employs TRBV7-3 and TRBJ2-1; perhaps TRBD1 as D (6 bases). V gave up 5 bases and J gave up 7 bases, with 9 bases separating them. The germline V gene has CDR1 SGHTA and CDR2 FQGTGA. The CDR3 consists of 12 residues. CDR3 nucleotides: TGTGCCAGCAGCGCCAGGGGAAATGAGCAGTTCTTC. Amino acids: CASSARGNEQFF.

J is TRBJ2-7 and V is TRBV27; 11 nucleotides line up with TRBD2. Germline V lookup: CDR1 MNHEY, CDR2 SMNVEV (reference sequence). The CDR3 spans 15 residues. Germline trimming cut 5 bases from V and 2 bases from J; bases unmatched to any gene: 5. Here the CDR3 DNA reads TGTGCCAGCAGTCCACCGGGACTAGCGGCCTACGAGCAGTACTTC. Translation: CASSPPGLAAYEQYF.

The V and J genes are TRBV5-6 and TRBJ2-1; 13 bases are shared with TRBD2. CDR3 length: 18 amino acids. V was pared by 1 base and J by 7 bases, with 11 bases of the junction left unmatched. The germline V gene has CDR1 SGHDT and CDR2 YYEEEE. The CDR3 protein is CASSLRASLAGGPNEQFF. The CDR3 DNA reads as TGTGCCAGCAGCTTGAGGGCGTCACTAGCGGGAGGGCCAAATGAGCAGTTCTTC.

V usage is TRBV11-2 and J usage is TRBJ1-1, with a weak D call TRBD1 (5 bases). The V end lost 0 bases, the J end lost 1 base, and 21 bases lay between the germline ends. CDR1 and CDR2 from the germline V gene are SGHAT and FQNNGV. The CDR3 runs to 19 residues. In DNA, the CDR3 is TGTGCCAGCAGCTTAGATCCCTTAACCAGGGTTCCCCCGAACACTGAAGCTTTCTTT. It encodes CASSLDPLTRVPPNTEAFF.

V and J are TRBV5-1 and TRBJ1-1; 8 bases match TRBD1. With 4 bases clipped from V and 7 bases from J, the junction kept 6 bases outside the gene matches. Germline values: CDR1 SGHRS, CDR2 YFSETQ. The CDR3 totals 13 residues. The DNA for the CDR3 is TGCGCCAGCAGCCGAAATGGACAGGGTGAAGCTTTCTTT. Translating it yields CASSRNGQGEAFF.

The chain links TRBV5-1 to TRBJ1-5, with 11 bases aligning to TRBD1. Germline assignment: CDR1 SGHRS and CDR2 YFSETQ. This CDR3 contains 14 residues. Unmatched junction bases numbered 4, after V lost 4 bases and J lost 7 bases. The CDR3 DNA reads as TGCGCCAGCAGCATGGGACAGGGGGAACAGCCCCAGCATTTT. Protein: CASSMGQGEQPQHF.

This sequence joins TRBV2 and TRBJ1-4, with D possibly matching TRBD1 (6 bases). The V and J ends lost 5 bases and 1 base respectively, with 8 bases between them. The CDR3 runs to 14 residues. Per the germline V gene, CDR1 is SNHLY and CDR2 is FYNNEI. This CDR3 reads CASSRDITNEKLFF. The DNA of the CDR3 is TGTGCCAGCAGTAGGGACATAACTAATGAAAAACTGTTTTTT.

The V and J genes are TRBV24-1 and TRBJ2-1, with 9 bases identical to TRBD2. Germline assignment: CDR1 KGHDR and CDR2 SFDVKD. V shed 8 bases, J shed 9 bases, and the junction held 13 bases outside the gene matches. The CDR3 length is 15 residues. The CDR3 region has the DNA TGTGCCACCAACAGGCGGGGCGGGAGGGCCGGTGAGCAGTTCTTC. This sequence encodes CATNRRGGRAGEQFF.

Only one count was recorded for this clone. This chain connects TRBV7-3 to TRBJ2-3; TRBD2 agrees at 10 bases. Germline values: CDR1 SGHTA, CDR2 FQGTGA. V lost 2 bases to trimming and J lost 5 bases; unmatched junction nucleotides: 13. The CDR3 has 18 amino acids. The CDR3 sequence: CASSLGYLAGDEKDTQYF. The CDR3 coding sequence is TGTGCCAGCAGCTTAGGTTACCTAGCGGGAGACGAGAAAGATACGCAGTATTTT. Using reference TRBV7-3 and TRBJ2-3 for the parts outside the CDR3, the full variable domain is GAGVSQTPSNKVTEKGKYVELRCDPISGHTALYWYRQSLGQGPEFLIYFQGTGAADDSGLPNDRFFAVRPEGSVSTLKIQRTERGDSAVYLCASSLGYLAGDEKDTQYFGPGTRLTVL.

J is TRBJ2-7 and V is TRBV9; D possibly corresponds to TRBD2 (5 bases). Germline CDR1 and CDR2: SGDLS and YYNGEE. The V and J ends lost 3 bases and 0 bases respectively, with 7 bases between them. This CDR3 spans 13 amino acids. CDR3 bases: TGTGCCAGCAGCGGGACTGACTCCTACGAGCAGTACTTC. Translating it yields CASSGTDSYEQYF.

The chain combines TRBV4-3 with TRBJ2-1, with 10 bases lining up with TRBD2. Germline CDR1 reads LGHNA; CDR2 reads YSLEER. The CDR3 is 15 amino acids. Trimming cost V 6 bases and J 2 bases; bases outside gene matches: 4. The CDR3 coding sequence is TGCGCCAGCAGTTATAGCGGGGGGACCTACAATGAGCAGTTCTTC. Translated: CASSYSGGTYNEQFF.

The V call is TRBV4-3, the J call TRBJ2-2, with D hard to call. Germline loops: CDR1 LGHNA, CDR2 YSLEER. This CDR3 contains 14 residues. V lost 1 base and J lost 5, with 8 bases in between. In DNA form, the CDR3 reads TGCGCCAGCAGCCAAGCAGGATCTACCGGGGAGCTGTTTTTT. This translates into CASSQAGSTGELFF.

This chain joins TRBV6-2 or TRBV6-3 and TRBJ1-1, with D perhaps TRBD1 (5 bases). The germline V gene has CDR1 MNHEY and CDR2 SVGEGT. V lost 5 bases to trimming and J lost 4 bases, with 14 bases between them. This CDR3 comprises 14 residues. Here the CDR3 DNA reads TGTGCCAGCAGTAAACAGGTGATGGGCACTGAAGCTTTCTTT. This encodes CASSKQVMGTEAFF.

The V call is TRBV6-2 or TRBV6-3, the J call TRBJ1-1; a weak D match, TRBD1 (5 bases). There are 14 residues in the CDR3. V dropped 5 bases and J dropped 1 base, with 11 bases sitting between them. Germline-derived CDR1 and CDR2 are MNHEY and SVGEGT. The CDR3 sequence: CASSAPGGNTEAFF. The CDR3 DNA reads TGTGCCAGCAGTGCCCCCGGGGGGAACACTGAAGCTTTCTTT.

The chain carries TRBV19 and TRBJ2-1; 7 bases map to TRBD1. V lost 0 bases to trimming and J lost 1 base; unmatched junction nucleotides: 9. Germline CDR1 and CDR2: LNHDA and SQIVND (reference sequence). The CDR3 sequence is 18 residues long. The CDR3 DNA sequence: TGTGCCAGTAGTATAGATCCAAGACAGGGTATATCCTACAATGAGCAGTTCTTC. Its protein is CASSIDPRQGISYNEQFF.

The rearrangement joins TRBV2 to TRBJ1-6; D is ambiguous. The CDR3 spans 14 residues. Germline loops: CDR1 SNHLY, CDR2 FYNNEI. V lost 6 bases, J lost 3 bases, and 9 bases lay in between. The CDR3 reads CASRSRGYNSPLHF. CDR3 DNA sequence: TGTGCCAGCAGGAGTCGGGGCTATAATTCACCCCTCCACTTT.

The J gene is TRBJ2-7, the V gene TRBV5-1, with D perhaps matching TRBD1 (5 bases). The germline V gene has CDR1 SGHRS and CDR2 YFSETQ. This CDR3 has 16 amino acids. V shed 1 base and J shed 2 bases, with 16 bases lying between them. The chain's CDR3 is CASSLWPALGAYEQYF. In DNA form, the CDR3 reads TGCGCCAGCAGCTTGTGGCCCGCCCTAGGGGCCTACGAGCAGTACTTC.

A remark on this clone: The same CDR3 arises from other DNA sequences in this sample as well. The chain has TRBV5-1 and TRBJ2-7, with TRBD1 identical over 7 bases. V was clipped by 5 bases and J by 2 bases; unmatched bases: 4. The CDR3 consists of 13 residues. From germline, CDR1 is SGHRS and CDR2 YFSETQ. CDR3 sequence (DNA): TGCGCCAGCAGTCTCGACAGGGCCTACGAGCAGTACTTC. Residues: CASSLDRAYEQYF.

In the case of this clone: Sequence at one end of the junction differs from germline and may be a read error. The CDR3 sequence: CASSGRVLMNTEVFF. CDR3 DNA sequence: TGTGCCAGCAGCGGCAGGGTTCTGATGAACACTGAAGTTTTCTTT. The rearrangement joins TRBV5-8 to TRBJ1-1, with D perhaps TRBD1 (5 bases). Germline V gives CDR1 SGHTS, CDR2 YDEGEE. CDR3 length: 15 residues.

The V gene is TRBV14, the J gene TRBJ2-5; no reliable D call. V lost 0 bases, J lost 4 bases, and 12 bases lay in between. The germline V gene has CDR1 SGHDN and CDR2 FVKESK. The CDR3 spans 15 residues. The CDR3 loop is CASSQDFGFGETQYF. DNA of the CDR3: TGTGCCAGCAGCCAAGATTTCGGTTTTGGAGAGACCCAGTACTTC. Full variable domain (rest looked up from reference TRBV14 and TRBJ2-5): EAGVTQFPSHSVIEKGQTVTLRCDPISGHDNLYWYRRVMGKEIKFLLHFVKESKQDESGMPNNRFLAERTGGTYSTLKVQPAELEDSGVYFCASSQDFGFGETQYFGPGTRLLVL.

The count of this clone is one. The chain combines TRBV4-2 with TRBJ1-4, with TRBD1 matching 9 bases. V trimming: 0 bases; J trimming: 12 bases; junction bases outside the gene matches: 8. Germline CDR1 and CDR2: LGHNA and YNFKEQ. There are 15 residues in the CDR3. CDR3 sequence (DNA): TGTGCCAGCAGCCAAGACGGACAGGGGAGTAGGGAACTGTTTTTT. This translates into CASSQDGQGSRELFF.

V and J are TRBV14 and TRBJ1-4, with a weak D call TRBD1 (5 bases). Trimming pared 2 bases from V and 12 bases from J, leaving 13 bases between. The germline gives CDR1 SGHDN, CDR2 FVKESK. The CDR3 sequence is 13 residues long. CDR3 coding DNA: TGTGCCAGCAGCCAAAGGAGGGGCCGCCAACTGTTTTTT. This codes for CASSQRRGRQLFF.

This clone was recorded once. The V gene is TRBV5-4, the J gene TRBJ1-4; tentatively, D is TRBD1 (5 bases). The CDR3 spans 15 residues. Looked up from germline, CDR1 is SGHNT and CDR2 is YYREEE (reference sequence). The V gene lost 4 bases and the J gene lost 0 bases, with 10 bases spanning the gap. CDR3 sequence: CASSRSGTTNEKLFF. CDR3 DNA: TGTGCCAGCAGCCGCTCAGGGACAACTAATGAAAAACTGTTTTTT.

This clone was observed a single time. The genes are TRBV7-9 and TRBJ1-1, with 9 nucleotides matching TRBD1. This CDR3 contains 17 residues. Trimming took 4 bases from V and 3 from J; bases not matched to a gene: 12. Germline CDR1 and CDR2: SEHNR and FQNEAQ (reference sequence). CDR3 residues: CASSSIPGTGYHTEAFF. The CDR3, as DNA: TGTGCCAGCAGCTCAATCCCCGGGACAGGGTACCACACTGAAGCTTTCTTT.